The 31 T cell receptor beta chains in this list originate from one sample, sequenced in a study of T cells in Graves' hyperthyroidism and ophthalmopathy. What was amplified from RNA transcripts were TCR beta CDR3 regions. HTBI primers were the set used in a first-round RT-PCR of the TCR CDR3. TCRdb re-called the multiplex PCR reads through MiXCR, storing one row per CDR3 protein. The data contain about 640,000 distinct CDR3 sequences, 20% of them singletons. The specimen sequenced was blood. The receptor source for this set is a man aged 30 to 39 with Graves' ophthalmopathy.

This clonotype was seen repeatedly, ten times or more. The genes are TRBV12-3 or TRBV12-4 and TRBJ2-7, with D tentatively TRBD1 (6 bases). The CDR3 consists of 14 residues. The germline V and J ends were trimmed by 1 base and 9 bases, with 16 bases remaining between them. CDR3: CASSLGLGAWGQYF. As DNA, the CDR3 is TGTGCCAGCAGTTTAGGGCTGGGGGCGTGGGGGCAGTACTTC.

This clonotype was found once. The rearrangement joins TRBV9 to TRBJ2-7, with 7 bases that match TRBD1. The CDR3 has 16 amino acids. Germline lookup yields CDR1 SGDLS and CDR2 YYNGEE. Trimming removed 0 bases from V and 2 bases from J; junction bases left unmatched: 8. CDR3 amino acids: CASSVAYEGATYEQYF. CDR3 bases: TGTGCCAGCAGCGTAGCTTATGAGGGGGCGACCTACGAGCAGTACTTC.

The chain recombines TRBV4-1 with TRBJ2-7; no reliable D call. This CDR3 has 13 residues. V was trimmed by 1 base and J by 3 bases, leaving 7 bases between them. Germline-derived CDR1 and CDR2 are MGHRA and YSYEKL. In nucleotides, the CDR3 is TGCGCCAGCAGCCAAGGTCGAGTCTACGAGCAGTACTTC. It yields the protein CASSQGRVYEQYF.

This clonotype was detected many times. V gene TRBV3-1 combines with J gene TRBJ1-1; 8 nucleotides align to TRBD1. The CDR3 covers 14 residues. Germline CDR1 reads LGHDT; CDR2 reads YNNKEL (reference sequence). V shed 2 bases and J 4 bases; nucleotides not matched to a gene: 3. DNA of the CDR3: TGTGCCAGCAGCCAACCCGACAGGGGCACTGAAGCTTTCTTT. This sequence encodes CASSQPDRGTEAFF.

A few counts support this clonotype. CDR3 sequence reads: CATSDSGTGSAYEQYF. DNA of the CDR3: TGTGCCACCAGTGATTCCGGGACAGGGAGCGCCTACGAGCAGTACTTC. The chain has TRBV24-1 and TRBJ2-7, with TRBD1 matching over 9 bases. V lost 2 bases to trimming and J lost 2 bases; unmatched junction nucleotides: 6. CDR3 size: 16 residues. Germline-derived CDR1 and CDR2 are KGHDR and SFDVKD.

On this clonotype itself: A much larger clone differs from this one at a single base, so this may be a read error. DNA for the CDR3: TGTGCCGGCAGCTCGGCAGATACGCAGTATTTT. It specifies CAGSSADTQYF. J is TRBJ2-3 and V is TRBV7-2; no definite D call. The CDR3 is made up of 11 amino acids. Germline V gene lookup returns CDR1 SGHTA and CDR2 FQGNSA. The whole variable domain, filled in from reference TRBV7-2 and TRBJ2-3, reads GAGVSQSPSNKVTEKGKDVELRCDPISGHTALYWYRQSLGQGLEFLIYFQGNSAPDKSGLPSDRFSAERTGGSVSTLTIQRTQQEDSAVYLCAGSSADTQYFGPGTRLTVL.

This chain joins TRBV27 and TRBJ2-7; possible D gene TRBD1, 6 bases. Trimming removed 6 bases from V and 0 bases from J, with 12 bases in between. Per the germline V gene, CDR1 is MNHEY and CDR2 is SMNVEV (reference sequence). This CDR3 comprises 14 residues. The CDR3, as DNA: TGTGCCAGCAGGGGGACGACAGGCTCCTACGAGCAGTACTTC. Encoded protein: CASRGTTGSYEQYF.

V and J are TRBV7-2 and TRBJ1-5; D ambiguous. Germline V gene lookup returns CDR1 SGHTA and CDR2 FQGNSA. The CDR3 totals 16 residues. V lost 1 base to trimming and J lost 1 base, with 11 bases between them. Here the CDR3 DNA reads TGTGCCAGCAGCTTAGTTTCAGCTTTCAGCAATCAGCCCCAGCATTTT. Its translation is CASSLVSAFSNQPQHF.

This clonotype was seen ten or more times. The CDR3 DNA follows: TGTGCCAGCAGTCTCACAGGGGCCCCGGATACGCAGTATTTT. It is translated as CASSLTGAPDTQYF. The chain uses TRBV28 and TRBJ2-3, with 7 bases aligning to TRBD1. This CDR3 comprises 14 residues. The trim removed 5 bases at V and 6 bases at J, leaving 8 bases unmatched. Germline V CDR1 and CDR2: MDHEN, SYDVKM.

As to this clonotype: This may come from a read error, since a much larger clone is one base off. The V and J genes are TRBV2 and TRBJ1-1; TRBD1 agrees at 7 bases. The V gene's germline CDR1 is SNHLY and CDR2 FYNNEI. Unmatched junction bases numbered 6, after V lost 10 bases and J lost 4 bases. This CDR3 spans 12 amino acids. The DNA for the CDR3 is TGTGCCAAAGGGACAGAGAGCACTGAAGCTTTCTTT. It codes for CAKGTESTEAFF.

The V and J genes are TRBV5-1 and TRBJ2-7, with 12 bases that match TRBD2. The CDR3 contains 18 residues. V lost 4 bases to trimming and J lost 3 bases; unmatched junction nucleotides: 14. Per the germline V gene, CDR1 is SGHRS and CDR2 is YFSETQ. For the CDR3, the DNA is TGCGCCAGCAGCGGATGGACTAGCGGGATGGGGAAAAACTACGAGCAGTACTTC. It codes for CASSGWTSGMGKNYEQYF.

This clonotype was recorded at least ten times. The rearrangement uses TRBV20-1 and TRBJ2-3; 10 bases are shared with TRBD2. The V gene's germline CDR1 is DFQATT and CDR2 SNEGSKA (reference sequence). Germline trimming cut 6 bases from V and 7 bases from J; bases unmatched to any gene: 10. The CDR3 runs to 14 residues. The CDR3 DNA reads TGCAGTGCCCTTCCTAGCGGGAGCCCCAATACGCAGTATTTT. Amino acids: CSALPSGSPNTQYF.

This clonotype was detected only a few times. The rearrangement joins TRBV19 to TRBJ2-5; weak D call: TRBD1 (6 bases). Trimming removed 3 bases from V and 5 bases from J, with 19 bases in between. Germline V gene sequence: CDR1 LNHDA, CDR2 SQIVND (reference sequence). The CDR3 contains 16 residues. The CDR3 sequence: CASSIQTGRRRETQYF. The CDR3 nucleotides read TGTGCCAGTAGTATCCAGACAGGTCGCAGGCGGGAGACCCAGTACTTC.

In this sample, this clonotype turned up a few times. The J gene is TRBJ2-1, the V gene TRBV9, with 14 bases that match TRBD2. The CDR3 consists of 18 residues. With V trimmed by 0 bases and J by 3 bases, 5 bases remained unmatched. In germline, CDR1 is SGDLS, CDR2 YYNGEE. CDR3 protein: CASSVGQTSGRGYNEQFF. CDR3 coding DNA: TGTGCCAGCAGCGTAGGTCAGACTAGCGGGAGGGGCTACAATGAGCAGTTCTTC.

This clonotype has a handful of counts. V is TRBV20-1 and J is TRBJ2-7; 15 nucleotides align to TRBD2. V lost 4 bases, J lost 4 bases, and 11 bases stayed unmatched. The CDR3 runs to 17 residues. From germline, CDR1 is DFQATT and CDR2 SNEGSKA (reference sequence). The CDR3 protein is CSAIDRRGTSGGYEQYF. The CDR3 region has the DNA TGCAGTGCTATTGATCGGAGAGGGACTAGCGGGGGGTACGAGCAGTACTTC.

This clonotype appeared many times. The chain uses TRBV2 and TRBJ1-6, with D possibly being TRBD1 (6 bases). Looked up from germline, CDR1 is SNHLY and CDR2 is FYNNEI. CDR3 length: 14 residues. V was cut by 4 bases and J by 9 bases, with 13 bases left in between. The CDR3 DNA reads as TGTGCCAGCAGTGTAACAGGGATCGGTTCACCCCTCCACTTT. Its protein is CASSVTGIGSPLHF.

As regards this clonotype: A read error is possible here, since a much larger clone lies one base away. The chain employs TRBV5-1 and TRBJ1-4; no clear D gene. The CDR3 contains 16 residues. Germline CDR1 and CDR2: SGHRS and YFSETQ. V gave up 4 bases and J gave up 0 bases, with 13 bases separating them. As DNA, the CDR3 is TGCGCCAGCAGCACATCTGCGGTGGCAACTAATGAAAAACTGTTTTTT. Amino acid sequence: CASSTSAVATNEKLFF.

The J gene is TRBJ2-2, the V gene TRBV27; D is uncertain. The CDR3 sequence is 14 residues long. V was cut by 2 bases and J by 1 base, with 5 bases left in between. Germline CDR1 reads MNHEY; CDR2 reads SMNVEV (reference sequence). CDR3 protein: CASSLMGNTGELFF. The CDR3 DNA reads TGTGCCAGCAGTTTAATGGGGAACACCGGGGAGCTGTTTTTT.

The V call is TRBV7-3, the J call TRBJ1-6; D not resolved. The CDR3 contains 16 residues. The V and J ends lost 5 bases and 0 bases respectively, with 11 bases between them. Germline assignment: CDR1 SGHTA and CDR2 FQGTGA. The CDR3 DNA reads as TGTGCCAGCAGCCGCGACGGGAGCTCCTATAATTCACCCCTCCACTTT. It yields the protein CASSRDGSSYNSPLHF. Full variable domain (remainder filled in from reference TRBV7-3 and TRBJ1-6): GAGVSQTPSNKVTEKGKYVELRCDPISGHTALYWYRQSLGQGPEFLIYFQGTGAADDSGLPNDRFFAVRPEGSVSTLKIQRTERGDSAVYLCASSRDGSSYNSPLHFGNGTRLTVT.

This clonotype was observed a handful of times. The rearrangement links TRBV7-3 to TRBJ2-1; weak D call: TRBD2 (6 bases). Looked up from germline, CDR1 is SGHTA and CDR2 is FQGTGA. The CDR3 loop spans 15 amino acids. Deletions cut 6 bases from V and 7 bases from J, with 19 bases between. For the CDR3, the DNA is TGTGCCAGCAGTCGAGCTAGCGCCACCCCTAATGAGCAGTTCTTC. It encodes CASSRASATPNEQFF.

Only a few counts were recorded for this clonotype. DNA of the CDR3: TGTGCCAGCACCTGGACAGCGAACACCGGGGAGCTGTTTTTT. Protein sequence: CASTWTANTGELFF. The chain recombines TRBV12-3 or TRBV12-4 with TRBJ2-2; D possibly corresponds to TRBD1 (6 bases). The germline V and J ends were trimmed by 7 bases and 0 bases, with 9 bases remaining between them. The CDR3 sequence is 14 residues long.

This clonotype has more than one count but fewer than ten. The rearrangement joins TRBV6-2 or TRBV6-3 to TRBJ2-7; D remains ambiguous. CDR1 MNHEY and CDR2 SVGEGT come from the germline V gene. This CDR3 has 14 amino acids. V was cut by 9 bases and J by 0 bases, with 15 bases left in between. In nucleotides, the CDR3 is TGTGCCAGAAGTCACCGACACAGCTCCTACGAGCAGTACTTC. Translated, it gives CARSHRHSSYEQYF.

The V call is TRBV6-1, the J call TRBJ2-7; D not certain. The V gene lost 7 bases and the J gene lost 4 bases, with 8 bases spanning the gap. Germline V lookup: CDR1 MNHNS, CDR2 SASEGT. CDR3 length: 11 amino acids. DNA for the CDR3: TGTGCCAGCAACAATTCTTACGAGCAGTACTTC. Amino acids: CASNNSYEQYF.

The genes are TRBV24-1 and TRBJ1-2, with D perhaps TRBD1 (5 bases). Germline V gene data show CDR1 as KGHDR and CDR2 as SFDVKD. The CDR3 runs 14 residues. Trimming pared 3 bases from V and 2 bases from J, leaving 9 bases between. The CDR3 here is CATSDRRENYGYTF. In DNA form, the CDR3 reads TGTGCCACCAGTGATCGCAGGGAGAACTATGGCTACACCTTC.

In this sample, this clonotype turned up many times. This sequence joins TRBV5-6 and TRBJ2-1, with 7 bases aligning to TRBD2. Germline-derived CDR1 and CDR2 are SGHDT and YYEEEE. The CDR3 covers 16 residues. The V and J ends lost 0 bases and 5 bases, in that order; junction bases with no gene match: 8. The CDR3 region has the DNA TGTGCCAGCAGCTTGGTGGGCGGGAGCCTCAACAATGAGCAGTTCTTC. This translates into CASSLVGGSLNNEQFF.

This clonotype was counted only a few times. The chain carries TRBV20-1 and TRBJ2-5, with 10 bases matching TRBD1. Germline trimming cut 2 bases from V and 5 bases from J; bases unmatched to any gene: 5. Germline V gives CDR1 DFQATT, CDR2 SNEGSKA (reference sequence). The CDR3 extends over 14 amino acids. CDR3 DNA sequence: TGCAGTGCTAGATCGGACAGGGGGGTGGAGACCCAGTACTTC. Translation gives CSARSDRGVETQYF.

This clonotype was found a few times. CDR3 sequence reads: CASSLRDRGQVGELFF. CDR3 nucleotide sequence: TGTGCCAGCAGCTTGCGAGACAGGGGGCAGGTCGGGGAGCTGTTTTTT. J is TRBJ2-2 and V is TRBV13; 10 bases agree with TRBD1. The CDR3 runs to 16 residues. Germline CDR1 is PRHDT and CDR2 is FYEKMQ (reference sequence). Trimming removed 3 bases from V and 7 bases from J; junction bases left unmatched: 8.

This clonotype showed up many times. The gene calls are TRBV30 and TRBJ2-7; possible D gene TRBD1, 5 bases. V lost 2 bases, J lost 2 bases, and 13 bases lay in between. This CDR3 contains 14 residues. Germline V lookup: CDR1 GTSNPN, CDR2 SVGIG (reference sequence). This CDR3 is CAWSSAQGTYEQYF. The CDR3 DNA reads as TGTGCCTGGAGTTCCGCGCAGGGAACCTACGAGCAGTACTTC.

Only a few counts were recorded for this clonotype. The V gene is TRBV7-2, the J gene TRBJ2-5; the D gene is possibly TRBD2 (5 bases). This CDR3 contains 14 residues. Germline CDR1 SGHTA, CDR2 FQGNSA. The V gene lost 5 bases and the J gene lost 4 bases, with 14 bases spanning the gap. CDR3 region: CASSPRRSGETQYF. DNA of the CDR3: TGTGCCAGCAGCCCCCGGAGGAGTGGAGAGACCCAGTACTTC.

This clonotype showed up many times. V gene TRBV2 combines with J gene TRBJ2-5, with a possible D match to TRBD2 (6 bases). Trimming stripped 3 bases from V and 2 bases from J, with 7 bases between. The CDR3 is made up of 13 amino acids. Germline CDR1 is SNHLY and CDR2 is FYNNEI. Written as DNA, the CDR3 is TGTGCCAGCAGTGAGGGGGGTCAAGAGACCCAGTACTTC. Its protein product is CASSEGGQETQYF. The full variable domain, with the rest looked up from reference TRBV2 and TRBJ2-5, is EPEVTQTPSHQVTQMGQEVILRCVPISNHLYFYWYRQILGQKVEFLVSFYNNEISEKSEIFDDQFSVERPDGSNFTLKIRSTKLEDSAMYFCASSEGGQETQYFGPGTRLLVL.

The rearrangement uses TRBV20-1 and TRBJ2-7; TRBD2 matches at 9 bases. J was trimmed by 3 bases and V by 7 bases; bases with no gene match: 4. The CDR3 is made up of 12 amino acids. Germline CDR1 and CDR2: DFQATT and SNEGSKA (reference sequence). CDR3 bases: TGCAGTGTTTTGCGGGAGGGCTACGAGCAGTACTTC. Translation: CSVLREGYEQYF.